The 19 T cell receptor beta chains below all came from one sample that was sequenced in a study of T cells after yellow fever vaccination. TCRdb re-derived calls from the 5' RACE reads in MiXCR, one entry per CDR3 protein. The table has around 300,000 distinct CDR3 sequences, approximately 4% seen once. The sequencing used PBMCs, collected 5 days after the yellow fever booster vaccination. The receptors here all came from a man between 18 and 35 years old who received the YFV17D yellow fever vaccine.

Only a few counts were recorded for this clonotype. J is TRBJ1-1 and V is TRBV4-1; tentative D call: TRBD1 (6 bases). The CDR3 is made up of 17 amino acids. Germline loops: CDR1 MGHRA, CDR2 YSYEKL. V lost 1 base, J lost 4 bases, and 19 bases lay in between. In nucleotides, the CDR3 is TGCGCCAGCAGCCAAGGTAGGGGGGGCGCAAGGGGCACTGAAGCTTTCTTT. Translating it yields CASSQGRGGARGTEAFF.

The chain employs TRBV12-3 or TRBV12-4 and TRBJ1-6; D unresolved. The ends were cut back, 3 bases at V and 17 bases at J, with 11 bases in the middle. CDR3 length: 11 amino acids. In DNA form, the CDR3 reads TGTGCCAGCAGTTTCGGCGGGTCCATCCACTTT. Translating gives CASSFGGSIHF.

The chain combines TRBV19 with TRBJ1-2, with TRBD1 as a possible D gene (5 bases). In germline, CDR1 is LNHDA, CDR2 SQIVND (reference sequence). The ends were cut back, 3 bases at V and 3 bases at J, with 14 bases in the middle. The CDR3 spans 15 residues. As DNA, the CDR3 is TGTGCCAGTAGTATTCTTAAGGGACTGGACTATGGCTACACCTTC. Encoded protein: CASSILKGLDYGYTF.

This clonotype was recorded a few times. The chain carries TRBV7-2 and TRBJ1-2; 8 bases map to TRBD1. The CDR3 runs to 15 residues. Looked up from germline, CDR1 is SGHTA and CDR2 is FQGNSA. Losses at the gene ends were 5 bases for V and 6 bases for J; bases not matched to a gene: 11. CDR3 bases: TGTGCCAGCAGCCAAGAAAACAGGGGGTTAAATGGCTACACCTTC. This encodes CASSQENRGLNGYTF.

This clonotype showed up just a few times. The chain employs TRBV7-2 and TRBJ2-3; D call uncertain. CDR1 is SGHTA, CDR2 FQGNSA, per germline. Trimming took 2 bases from V and 4 from J, leaving 13 bases between them. The length of the CDR3 is 15 residues. CDR3 nucleotides: TGTGCCAGCAGCTTAAATCTAAAGGCGGCAGATACGCAGTATTTT. Translation: CASSLNLKAADTQYF.

The chain has TRBV18 and TRBJ2-5; D is uncertain. Per germline, CDR1 KGHSH and CDR2 LQKENI. The CDR3 has 15 amino acids. V was cut by 0 bases and J by 5 bases, with 13 bases left in between. CDR3 amino acids: CASSPPGSHRETQYF. CDR3 bases: TGTGCCAGCTCACCACCGGGTAGCCATCGGGAGACCCAGTACTTC.

This clonotype was seen ten or more times. The V gene is TRBV7-9, the J gene TRBJ1-1; D perhaps matches TRBD1 (5 bases). This CDR3 comprises 14 residues. CDR1 is SEHNR, CDR2 FQNEAQ, per germline (reference sequence). V was pared by 1 base and J by 6 bases, with 12 bases between. Here the CDR3 reads CASSLDSTGAEAFF. CDR3 DNA sequence: TGTGCCAGCAGCTTAGACAGTACGGGGGCTGAAGCTTTCTTT. The whole variable domain, remainder taken from reference TRBV7-9 and TRBJ1-1, is DTGVSQNPRHKITKRGQNVTFRCDPISEHNRLYWYRQTLGQGPEFLTYFQNEAQLEKSRLLSDRFSAERPKGSFSTLEIQRTEQGDSAMYLCASSLDSTGAEAFFGQGTRLTVV.

This clonotype occurred many times. This chain joins TRBV11-2 and TRBJ2-1; D unresolved. CDR3 length: 12 amino acids. CDR1 is SGHAT and CDR2 is FQNNGV in the germline V gene. V was shortened by 0 bases and J by 6 bases, with 3 bases between the two germline ends. The CDR3 reads CASSLDRNEQFF. CDR3 sequence (DNA): TGTGCCAGCAGCTTAGATCGCAATGAGCAGTTCTTC.

The sample holds a few counts of this clonotype. The chain is built from TRBV7-9 and TRBJ1-3, with 9 bases lining up with TRBD1. This CDR3 has 15 residues. CDR1 and CDR2 (germline): SEHNR, FQNEAQ (reference sequence). V dropped 4 bases and J dropped 3; count of bases not matched to a gene: 4. The CDR3 loop is CASSSTGGYGNTIYF. CDR3 DNA sequence: TGTGCCAGCAGCTCGACAGGGGGTTATGGAAACACCATATATTTT.

This sequence joins TRBV7-3 and TRBJ2-3; 7 nucleotides align to TRBD2. Germline V gene data show CDR1 as SGHTA and CDR2 as FQGTGA. With 6 bases clipped from V and 3 bases from J, the junction kept 12 bases outside the gene matches. The CDR3 spans 16 residues. DNA for the CDR3: TGTGCCAGCAGTTGGCGGGGGTTAGGATCTACAGATACGCAGTATTTT. Protein product: CASSWRGLGSTDTQYF.

This clonotype was detected a few times. The chain employs TRBV7-3 and TRBJ1-2; the D is unclear. V was clipped by 1 base and J by 4 bases, with 13 bases between them. This CDR3 is 15 amino acids long. In germline, CDR1 is SGHTA, CDR2 FQGTGA. The CDR3 here is CASSLKAGHFYGYTF. In DNA, the CDR3 is TGTGCCAGCAGCTTAAAGGCAGGTCACTTCTATGGCTACACCTTC.

This clonotype turned up a few times. CDR3 sequence (DNA): TGTGCCAGCAGTGAGCGAAGGATCGCCTGGGAGCGGGGGGGCCCCCCGGAGCAGTTCTTC. This gives the protein CASSERRIAWERGGPPEQFF. V usage is TRBV6-1 and J usage is TRBJ2-1; the match to TRBD2 covers 10 bases. The CDR3 totals 20 residues. Germline CDR1 MNHNS, CDR2 SASEGT. Losses at the gene ends were 3 bases for V and 10 bases for J; bases not matched to a gene: 24.

This clonotype was seen a handful of times. The junction departs from germline at one end; a sequencing error may be responsible. This chain joins TRBV7-2 and TRBJ2-3, with 11 nucleotides matching TRBD2. The CDR3 totals 17 residues. In germline, CDR1 is SGHTA, CDR2 FQGNSA. The CDR3 DNA reads as TGTGCCAGAAGCTTAGGTGTTAGCGGGGGGGGCACAGATACGCAGTATTTT. It translates to CARSLGVSGGGTDTQYF.

The chain joins TRBV30 to TRBJ1-1; a possible D gene is TRBD1 (5 bases). Trimming pared 0 bases from V and 3 bases from J, leaving 8 bases between. CDR3 length equals 13 residues. CDR1 and CDR2 from the germline V gene are GTSNPN and SVGIG (reference sequence). The CDR3 sequence: CAWSVVGDTEAFF. Here the CDR3 DNA reads TGTGCCTGGAGTGTAGTGGGGGACACTGAAGCTTTCTTT.

This clonotype has only a few counts. CDR3: CASSLVGSGTGHYEQYF. In DNA form, the CDR3 reads TGTGCCAGCAGTTTAGTCGGGTCCGGGACAGGACACTACGAGCAGTACTTC. The chain employs TRBV12-3 or TRBV12-4 and TRBJ2-7, with TRBD1 matching over 8 bases. V shed 1 base and J 3 bases; nucleotides not matched to a gene: 11. The CDR3 length is 17 residues.

The V gene is TRBV7-9, the J gene TRBJ2-1; 12 positions match TRBD2. The length of the CDR3 is 16 residues. CDR1 is SEHNR and CDR2 is FQNEAQ in the germline V gene (reference sequence). J was trimmed by 6 bases and V by 2 bases; bases with no gene match: 5. This CDR3 reads CASSLHPSGGVNEQFF. CDR3 coding DNA: TGTGCCAGCAGCTTACATCCTAGCGGGGGGGTCAATGAGCAGTTCTTC.

This clonotype was found a few times. This chain links TRBV4-1 with TRBJ1-3, with 7 bases matching TRBD1. V lost 4 bases, J lost 4 bases, and 4 bases stayed unmatched. The CDR3 is made up of 14 amino acids. CDR1 and CDR2 from the germline V gene are MGHRA and YSYEKL. The CDR3, as DNA: TGCGCCAGCAGCCCGGGGACAGCCGGAAACACCATATATTTT. It codes for CASSPGTAGNTIYF.

This clonotype was detected a few times. The gene calls are TRBV5-1 and TRBJ2-4, with 15 bases identical to TRBD2. The CDR3 sequence is 17 residues long. V lost 3 bases to trimming and J lost 9 bases; unmatched junction nucleotides: 10. Per germline, CDR1 SGHRS and CDR2 YFSETQ. The CDR3 DNA is TGCGCCAGCAGCTCCGGACTAGCGGGGGGGCCCCGGGGCATTCAGTACTTC. Encoded protein: CASSSGLAGGPRGIQYF.

A few counts support this clonotype. CDR3 sequence reads: CATSDLGRNTGELFF. In nucleotides, the CDR3 is TGTGCCACCAGTGATCTTGGCAGGAACACCGGGGAGCTGTTTTTT. This chain uses TRBV24-1 with TRBJ2-2; D uncertain. V was shortened by 3 bases and J by 1 base, with 8 bases between the two germline ends. The germline V gene has CDR1 KGHDR and CDR2 SFDVKD. The CDR3 loop spans 15 amino acids.